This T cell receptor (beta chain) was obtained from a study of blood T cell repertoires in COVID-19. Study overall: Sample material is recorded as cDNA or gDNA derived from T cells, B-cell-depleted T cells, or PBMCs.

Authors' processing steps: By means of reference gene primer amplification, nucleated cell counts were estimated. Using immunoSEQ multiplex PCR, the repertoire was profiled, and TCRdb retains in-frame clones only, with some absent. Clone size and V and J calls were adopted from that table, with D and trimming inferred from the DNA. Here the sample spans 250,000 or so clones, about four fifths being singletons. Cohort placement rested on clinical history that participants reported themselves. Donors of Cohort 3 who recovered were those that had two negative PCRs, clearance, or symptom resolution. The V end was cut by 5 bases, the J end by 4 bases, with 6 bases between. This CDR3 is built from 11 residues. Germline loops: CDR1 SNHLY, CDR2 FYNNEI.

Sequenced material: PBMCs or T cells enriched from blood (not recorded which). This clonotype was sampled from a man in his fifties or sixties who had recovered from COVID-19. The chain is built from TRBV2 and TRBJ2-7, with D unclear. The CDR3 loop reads CASSLLYEQYF. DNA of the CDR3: TGTGCCAGCAGTCTGCTATACGAGCAGTACTTC.